The clone carrying this T cell receptor beta chain showed up just a few times. The antigen remains unidentified. Sequencing used immunoSEQ multiplex PCR; TCRdb keeps in-frame clones, though not all of them. The sample contains several thousand clones, 50% to 75% of which appear only once. The ends were cut back, 5 bases at V and 3 bases at J, with 8 bases in the middle. Germline CDR1 LNHDA, CDR2 SQIVND (reference sequence). The length of the CDR3 is 13 residues. This entry belongs to a study of CD8 T cell repertoires and HIV-1 epitope variants. The wider study: T cells were stimulated with Twenty-five Gag and Nef peptides separately.

The sequencing input was cultured CD8+ T cells derived from PBMCs. The chain uses TRBV19 and TRBJ1-5; D not certain. The source is a male donor with HIV. The CDR3 nucleotides are TGTGCCAGTAGTCCCGAATTCAATCAGCCCCAGCATTTT. Amino acid sequence: CASSPEFNQPQHF.